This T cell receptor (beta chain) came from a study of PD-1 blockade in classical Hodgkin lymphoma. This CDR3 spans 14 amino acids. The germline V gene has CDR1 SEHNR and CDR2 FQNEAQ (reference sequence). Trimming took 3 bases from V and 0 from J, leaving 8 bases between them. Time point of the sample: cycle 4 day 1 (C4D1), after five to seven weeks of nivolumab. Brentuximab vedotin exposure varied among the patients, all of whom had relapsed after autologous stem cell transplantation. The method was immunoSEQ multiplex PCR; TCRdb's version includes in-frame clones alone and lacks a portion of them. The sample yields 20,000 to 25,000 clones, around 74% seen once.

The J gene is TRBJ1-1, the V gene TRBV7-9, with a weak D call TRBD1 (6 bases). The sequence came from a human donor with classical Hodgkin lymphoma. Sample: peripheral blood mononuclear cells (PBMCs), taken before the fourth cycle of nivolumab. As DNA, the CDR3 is TGTGCCAGCAGCTTTTACAGGGTGAACACTGAAGCTTTCTTT. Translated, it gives CASSFYRVNTEAFF.